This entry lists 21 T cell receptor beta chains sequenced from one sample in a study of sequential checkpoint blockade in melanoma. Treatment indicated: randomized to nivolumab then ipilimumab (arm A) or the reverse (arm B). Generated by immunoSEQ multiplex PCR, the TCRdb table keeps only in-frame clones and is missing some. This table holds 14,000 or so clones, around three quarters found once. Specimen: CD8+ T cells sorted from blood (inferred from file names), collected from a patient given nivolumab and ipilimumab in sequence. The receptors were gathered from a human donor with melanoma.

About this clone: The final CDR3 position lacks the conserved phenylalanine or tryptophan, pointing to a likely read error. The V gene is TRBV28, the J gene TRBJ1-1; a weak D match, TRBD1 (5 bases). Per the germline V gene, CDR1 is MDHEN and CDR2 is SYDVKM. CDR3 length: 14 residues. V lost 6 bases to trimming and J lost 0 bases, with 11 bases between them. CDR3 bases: TGTGCCAGCAGCCCTCGACAGATGAACACTGAAGCTTTCTCT. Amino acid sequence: CASSPRQMNTEAFS.

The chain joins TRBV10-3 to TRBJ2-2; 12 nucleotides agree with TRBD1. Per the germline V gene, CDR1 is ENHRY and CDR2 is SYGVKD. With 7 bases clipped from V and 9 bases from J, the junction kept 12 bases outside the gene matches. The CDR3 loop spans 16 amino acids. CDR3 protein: CAINSGTGGVGRELFF. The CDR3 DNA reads TGTGCCATCAACTCCGGGACAGGGGGCGTAGGCAGGGAGCTGTTTTTT.

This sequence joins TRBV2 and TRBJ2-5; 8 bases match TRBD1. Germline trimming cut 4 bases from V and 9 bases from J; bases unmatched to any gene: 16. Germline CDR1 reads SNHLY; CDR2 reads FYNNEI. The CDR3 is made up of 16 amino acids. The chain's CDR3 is CASSGSSGGESLAQYF. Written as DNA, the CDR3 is TGTGCCAGCAGTGGTTCGTCAGGGGGCGAATCGTTGGCCCAGTACTTC.

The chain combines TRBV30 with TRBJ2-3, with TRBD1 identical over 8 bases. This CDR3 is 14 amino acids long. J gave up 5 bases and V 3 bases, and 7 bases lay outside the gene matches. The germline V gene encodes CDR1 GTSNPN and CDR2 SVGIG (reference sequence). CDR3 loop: CAWSTGTGRDTQYF. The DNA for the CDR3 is TGTGCCTGGAGCACAGGGACAGGTCGAGATACGCAGTATTTT.

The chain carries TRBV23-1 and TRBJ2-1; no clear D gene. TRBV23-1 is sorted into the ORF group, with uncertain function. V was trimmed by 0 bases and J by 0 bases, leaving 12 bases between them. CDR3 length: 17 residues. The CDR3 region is CASSQSSRPGSYNEQFF. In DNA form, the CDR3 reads TGCGCCAGCAGTCAATCGAGTCGTCCGGGCTCCTACAATGAGCAGTTCTTC.

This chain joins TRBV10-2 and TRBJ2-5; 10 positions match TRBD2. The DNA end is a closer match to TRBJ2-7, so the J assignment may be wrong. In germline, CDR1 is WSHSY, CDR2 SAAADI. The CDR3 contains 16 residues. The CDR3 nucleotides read TGCGCCAGCAGTGTTTACCGGACTAGCGGACTGTACGAGCAGTACTTC. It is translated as CASSVYRTSGLYEQYF.

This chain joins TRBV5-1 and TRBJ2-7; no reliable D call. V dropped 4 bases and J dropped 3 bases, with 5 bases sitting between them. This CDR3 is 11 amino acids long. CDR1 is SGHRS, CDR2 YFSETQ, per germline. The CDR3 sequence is CASSTYYEQYF. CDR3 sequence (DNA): TGCGCCAGCAGCACTTACTACGAGCAGTACTTC.

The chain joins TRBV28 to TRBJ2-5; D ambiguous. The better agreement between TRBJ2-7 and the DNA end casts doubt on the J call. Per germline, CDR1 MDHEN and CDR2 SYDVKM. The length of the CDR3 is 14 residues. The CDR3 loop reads CASSFLRVDYEQYF. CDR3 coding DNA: TGTGCCAGCAGCTTCTTGCGAGTGGACTACGAGCAGTACTTC.

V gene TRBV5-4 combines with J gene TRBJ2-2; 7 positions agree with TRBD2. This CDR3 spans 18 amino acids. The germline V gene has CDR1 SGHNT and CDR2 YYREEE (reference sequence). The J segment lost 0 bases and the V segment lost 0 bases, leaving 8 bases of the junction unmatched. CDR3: CASSLALTSVANTGELFF. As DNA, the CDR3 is TGTGCCAGCAGCTTGGCCCTTACTAGCGTGGCGAACACCGGGGAGCTGTTTTTT.

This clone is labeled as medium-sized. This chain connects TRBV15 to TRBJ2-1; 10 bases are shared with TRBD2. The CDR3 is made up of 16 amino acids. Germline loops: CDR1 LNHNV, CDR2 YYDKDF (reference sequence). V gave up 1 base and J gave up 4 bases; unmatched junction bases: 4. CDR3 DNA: TGTGCCACCAGCAGAGTGGCTAGCGGGGGTTACAATGAGCAGTTCTTC. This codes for CATSRVASGGYNEQFF.

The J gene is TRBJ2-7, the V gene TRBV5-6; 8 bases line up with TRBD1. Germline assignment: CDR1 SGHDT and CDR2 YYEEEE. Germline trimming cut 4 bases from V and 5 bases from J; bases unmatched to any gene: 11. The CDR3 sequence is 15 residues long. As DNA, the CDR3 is TGTGCCAGCAGCCGACCCTGGACAGGGAGCCACGAGCAGTACTTC. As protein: CASSRPWTGSHEQYF.

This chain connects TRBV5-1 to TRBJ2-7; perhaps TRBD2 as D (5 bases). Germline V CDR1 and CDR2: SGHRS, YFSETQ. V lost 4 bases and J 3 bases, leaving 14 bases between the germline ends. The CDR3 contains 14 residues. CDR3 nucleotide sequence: TGCGCCAGCAGCCCCACCACGGGGAGCTACGAGCAGTACTTC. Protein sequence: CASSPTTGSYEQYF.

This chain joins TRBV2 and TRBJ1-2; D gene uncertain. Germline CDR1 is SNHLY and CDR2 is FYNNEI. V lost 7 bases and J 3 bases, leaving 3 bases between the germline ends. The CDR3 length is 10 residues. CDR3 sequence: CASIDYGYTF. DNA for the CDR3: TGTGCCAGCATAGACTATGGCTACACCTTC.

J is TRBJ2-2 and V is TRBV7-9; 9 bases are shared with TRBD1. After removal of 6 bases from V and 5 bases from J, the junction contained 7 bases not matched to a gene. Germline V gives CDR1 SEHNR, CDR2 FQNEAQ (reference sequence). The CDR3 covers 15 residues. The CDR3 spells CASRTPGQGTGELFF. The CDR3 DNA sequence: TGTGCCAGCAGAACACCGGGACAGGGAACCGGGGAGCTGTTTTTT.

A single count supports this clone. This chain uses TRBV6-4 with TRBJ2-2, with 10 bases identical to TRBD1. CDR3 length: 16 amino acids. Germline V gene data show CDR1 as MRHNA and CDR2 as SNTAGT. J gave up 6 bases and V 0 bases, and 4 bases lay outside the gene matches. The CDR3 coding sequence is TGTGCCAGCAGTGACTCTTCGGACAGGGGGGCCGGGGAGCTGTTTTTT. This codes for CASSDSSDRGAGELFF.

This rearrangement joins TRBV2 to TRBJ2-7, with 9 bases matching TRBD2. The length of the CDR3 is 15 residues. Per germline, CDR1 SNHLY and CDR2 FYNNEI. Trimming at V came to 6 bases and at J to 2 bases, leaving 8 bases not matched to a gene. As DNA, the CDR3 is TGTGCCAGCAGCTTTGGGCCTAGCGGGACCTACGAGCAGTACTTC. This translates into CASSFGPSGTYEQYF.

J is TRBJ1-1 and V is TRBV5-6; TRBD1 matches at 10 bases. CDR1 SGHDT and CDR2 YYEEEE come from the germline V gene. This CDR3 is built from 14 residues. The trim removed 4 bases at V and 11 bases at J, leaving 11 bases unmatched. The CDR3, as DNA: TGTGCCAGCAGCCCCACCTCGACAGGGGGCAAGGCTTTCTTT. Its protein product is CASSPTSTGGKAFF.

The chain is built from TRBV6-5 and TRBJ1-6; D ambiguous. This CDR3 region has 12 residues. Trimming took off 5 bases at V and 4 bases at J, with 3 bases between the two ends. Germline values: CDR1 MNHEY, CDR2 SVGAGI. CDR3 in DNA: TGTGCCAGCAGTCCGTATAATTCACCCCTCCACTTT. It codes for CASSPYNSPLHF.

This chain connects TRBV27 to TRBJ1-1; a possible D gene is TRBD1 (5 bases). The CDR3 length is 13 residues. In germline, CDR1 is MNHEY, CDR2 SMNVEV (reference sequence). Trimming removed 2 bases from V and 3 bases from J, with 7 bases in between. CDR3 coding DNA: TGTGCCAGCAGTTTAGCAGGGTACACTGAAGCTTTCTTT. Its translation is CASSLAGYTEAFF.

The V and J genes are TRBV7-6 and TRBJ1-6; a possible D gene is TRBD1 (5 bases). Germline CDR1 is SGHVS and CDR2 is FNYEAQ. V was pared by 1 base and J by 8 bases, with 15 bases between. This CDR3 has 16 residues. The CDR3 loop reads CASSLDGGERYSPLHF. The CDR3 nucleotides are TGTGCCAGCAGCTTAGATGGGGGGGAGAGATATTCACCCCTCCACTTT.

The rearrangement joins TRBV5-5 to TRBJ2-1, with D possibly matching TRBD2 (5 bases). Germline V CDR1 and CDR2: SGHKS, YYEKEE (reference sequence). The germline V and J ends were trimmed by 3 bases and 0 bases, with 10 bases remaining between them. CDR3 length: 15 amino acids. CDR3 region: CASSSSGSSYNEQFF. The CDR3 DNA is TGTGCCAGCAGCTCGAGCGGAAGCTCCTACAATGAGCAGTTCTTC. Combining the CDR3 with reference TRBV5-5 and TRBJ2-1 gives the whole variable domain DAGVTQSPTHLIKTRGQQVTLRCSPISGHKSVSWYQQVLGQGPQFIFQYYEKEERGRGNFPDRFSARQFPNYSSELNVNALLLGDSALYLCASSSSGSSYNEQFFGPGTRLTVL.